This T cell receptor (beta chain) emerged from a study of shared clonotypes between healthy human individuals. Study findings and constraints: Sequencing depth was predicted to influence how clonotypes are shared among donors. Unshared clonotypes carried lower generation probabilities than those common to all four donors.

Naive CD8 cells were CD45RO-negative, positively selected for CCR7, excluding terminally differentiated effector memory CD45RA+ cells. Only Caucasian adults living in Nashville, Tennessee served as donors. V lost 1 base, J lost 11 bases, and 18 bases lay in between. This CDR3 is 14 amino acids long. From germline, CDR1 is SGHRS and CDR2 YFSETQ. Deep level was the assay's run setting. Produced via immunoSEQ multiplex PCR; TCRdb's table is partial and in-frame only. The sample lists hundreds of thousands of clones, nearly 95% occurring once. A remark on this clone: Its antigen remains unknown.

The sequencing input was naive CD8+ T cells sorted from blood. This TCR was sampled from a young man in good health. This sequence joins TRBV5-1 and TRBJ1-1; D may be TRBD1 (5 bases). The CDR3 sequence: CASSLSRDALEAFF. As DNA, the CDR3 is TGCGCCAGCAGCTTGAGCAGGGACGCTTTGGAGGCTTTCTTT.